This entry is about one T cell receptor beta chain. As yet, its antigen is unknown. The data were obtained in a study of shared clonotypes between healthy human individuals. Study conclusions and caveats: Although depth was large, rarefaction showed that sequencing of the sorted subsets was incomplete.

Germline V gene sequence: CDR1 SNHLY, CDR2 FYNNEI. The V and J ends lost 3 bases and 3 bases respectively, with 14 bases between them. The CDR3 is made up of 15 amino acids. Genomic DNA belonging to each subset was distributed in equal measure over several immunoSEQ plates. TCRdb's table, derived via immunoSEQ multiplex PCR, lists solely in-frame clones and lacks some. Of roughly 2.5 million clones detected, more than 80% appear once; the ten largest clones hold around 0.14%. The receptor was derived from a young man in good health. The rearrangement uses TRBV2 and TRBJ1-2; D gene ambiguous. The sequenced sample was naive CD4+ T cells sorted from blood. The subset here: CD45RA+ positively selected. As DNA, the CDR3 is TGTGCCAGCAGTGAGGGAGCAGCGTCAGACTATGGCTACACCTTC. Translated: CASSEGAASDYGYTF.